What follows are 12 T cell receptor beta chains derived from one specimen sequenced in a study of control samples from healthy donors and cancer patients. Sequencing used immunoSEQ multiplex PCR; TCRdb keeps in-frame clones, though not all of them. The sample shows some 140,000 clones, 80% to 95% of them seen only once. The sample taken for sequencing was blood. Source of these receptors: a man in his thirties or forties in good health.

The V and J genes are TRBV19 and TRBJ1-5; D not resolved. This CDR3 comprises 13 residues. Looked up from germline, CDR1 is LNHDA and CDR2 is SQIVND (reference sequence). Trimming shortened V by 6 bases and J by 1 base, and 7 bases separated the two germline ends. The CDR3 DNA follows: TGTGCCAGTAGGGATGTCAGCAATCAGCCCCAGCATTTT. Translated: CASRDVSNQPQHF.

This clone was counted at least ten times. The chain recombines TRBV6-4 with TRBJ2-3, with no clear D. This CDR3 spans 15 amino acids. The V gene lost 6 bases and the J gene lost 1 base, with 14 bases spanning the gap. CDR1 and CDR2 (germline): MRHNA, SNTAGT. CDR3 bases: TGTGCCAGCAGCCCCACCCCGGACGGCACAGATACGCAGTATTTT. Its translation: CASSPTPDGTDTQYF.

The rearrangement uses TRBV7-8 and TRBJ2-3; D gene unclear. Trimming took off 2 bases at V and 6 bases at J, with 12 bases between the two ends. The CDR3 extends over 14 amino acids. Germline V gene sequence: CDR1 SGHVS, CDR2 FQNEAQ. CDR3 sequence (DNA): TGTGCCAGCAGCTTATCTACGACGGCGGATACGCAGTATTTT. Translated, it gives CASSLSTTADTQYF.

This chain links TRBV5-1 with TRBJ2-5; the match to TRBD2 covers 10 bases. V trimming: 3 bases; J trimming: 0 bases; junction bases outside the gene matches: 8. Per the germline V gene, CDR1 is SGHRS and CDR2 is YFSETQ. The CDR3 length is 17 residues. CDR3 coding DNA: TGCGCCAGCAGCTCAGTGACTAGCGGGTCGTACCAAGAGACCCAGTACTTC. Amino acids: CASSSVTSGSYQETQYF. The full variable domain, completed using reference TRBV5-1 and TRBJ2-5, is KAGVTQTPRYLIKTRGQQVTLSCSPISGHRSVSWYQQTPGQGLQFLFEYFSETQRNKGNFPGRFSGRQFSNSRSEMNVSTLELGDSALYLCASSSVTSGSYQETQYFGPGTRLLVL.

J is TRBJ2-3 and V is TRBV5-4; 12 bases line up with TRBD2. CDR3 length equals 16 residues. The germline V gene encodes CDR1 SGHNT and CDR2 YYREEE (reference sequence). The V segment lost 2 bases and the J segment 5 bases; nucleotides outside the gene matches: 6. CDR3 protein: CASSLQRLAGEDTQYF. The CDR3 DNA reads as TGTGCCAGCAGCTTACAAAGACTAGCGGGGGAAGATACGCAGTATTTT.

The chain recombines TRBV5-1 with TRBJ1-2, with 7 bases matching TRBD1. Per the germline V gene, CDR1 is SGHRS and CDR2 is YFSETQ. The CDR3 loop spans 15 amino acids. V shed 2 bases and J 0 bases; nucleotides not matched to a gene: 4. DNA for the CDR3: TGCGCCAGCAGCTTTTGGACAGGTCCTAACTATGGCTACACCTTC. The encoded protein is CASSFWTGPNYGYTF.

The gene calls are TRBV28 and TRBJ2-1; D is undetermined. The germline gives CDR1 MDHEN, CDR2 SYDVKM. The CDR3 extends over 14 amino acids. Trimming shortened V by 7 bases and J by 6 bases, and 16 bases separated the two germline ends. CDR3 in amino acids: CASTVVPGTNEQFF. The CDR3 DNA is TGTGCCAGCACCGTCGTCCCGGGTACCAATGAGCAGTTCTTC.

The chain has TRBV18 and TRBJ2-6; 7 bases match TRBD1. The J segment lost 3 bases and the V segment lost 3 bases, leaving 5 bases of the junction unmatched. The CDR3 spans 16 residues. Germline CDR1 and CDR2: KGHSH and LQKENI. CDR3 in DNA: TGTGCCAGCTCACCGACCGACAGGGATGGGGCCAACGTCCTGACTTTC. It translates to CASSPTDRDGANVLTF.

CDR3 nucleotides: TGTGCCAGCAGCTTTTTGGACAGCCAAGAGACCCAGTACTTC. This codes for CASSFLDSQETQYF. The chain carries TRBV7-6 and TRBJ2-5; D may be TRBD1 (6 bases). This CDR3 has 14 amino acids. The V and J ends lost 3 bases and 1 base respectively, with 9 bases between them. Germline V lookup: CDR1 SGHVS, CDR2 FNYEAQ.

J is TRBJ1-3 and V is TRBV6-2 or TRBV6-3, with D uncertain. Germline loops: CDR1 MNHEY, CDR2 SVGEGT. The V end was cut by 2 bases, the J end by 4 bases, with 9 bases between. CDR3 length: 14 residues. The CDR3, as DNA: TGTGCCAGCAGTTACGGACGGCAAGGAAACACCATATATTTT. This sequence encodes CASSYGRQGNTIYF.

V usage is TRBV9 and J usage is TRBJ2-3; no firm D call. Trimming left V 4 bases short and J 1 base short, with 7 bases between. Germline loops: CDR1 SGDLS, CDR2 YYNGEE. CDR3 length: 13 residues. The CDR3 region is CASSPKGTDTQYF. In DNA, the CDR3 is TGTGCCAGCAGCCCCAAGGGCACAGATACGCAGTATTTT.

A single count supports this clone. This sequence joins TRBV7-9 and TRBJ2-5; 7 nucleotides agree with TRBD1. The CDR3 is 16 residues long. With V trimmed by 5 bases and J by 3 bases, 12 bases remained unmatched. Germline V gives CDR1 SEHNR, CDR2 FQNEAQ (reference sequence). CDR3 sequence (DNA): TGTGCCAGCAGCCCGCCGATTATTACAGGGGAAGAGACCCAGTACTTC. Protein sequence: CASSPPIITGEETQYF.